Shown below are 22 T cell receptor beta chains from a single sample sequenced in a study of cytomegalovirus exposure and HLA in healthy donors. Primers: 60 Vbeta forward and 13 Jbeta reverse. TCRdb's copy holds only in-frame clones and misses some; the assay was immunoSEQ multiplex PCR. This table holds 90,000 to 120,000 clones, about 74% found once. Sample: PBMCs. Every receptor here comes from a woman between 35 and 50 years old in good health and CMV-seropositive.

The V and J genes are TRBV30 and TRBJ1-1; weak D call: TRBD1 (6 bases). From germline, CDR1 is GTSNPN and CDR2 SVGIG (reference sequence). Trimming took off 4 bases at V and 2 bases at J, with 14 bases between the two ends. This CDR3 is built from 14 residues. In nucleotides, the CDR3 is TGTGCCTGGAAAGAAGGGGGTTTAAACACTGAAGCTTTCTTT. It specifies CAWKEGGLNTEAFF.

In its sample, this clone was seen a few times. The chain employs TRBV5-1 and TRBJ1-2; D is perhaps TRBD1 (6 bases). The germline V gene encodes CDR1 SGHRS and CDR2 YFSETQ. The CDR3 consists of 12 residues. The ends were cut back, 2 bases at V and 8 bases at J, with 10 bases in the middle. The CDR3 region has the DNA TGCGCCAGCAGCTTTTCAGGGGAGGGCTACACCTTC. Protein sequence: CASSFSGEGYTF. Supplemented by reference TRBV5-1 and TRBJ1-2, the full variable domain reads KAGVTQTPRYLIKTRGQQVTLSCSPISGHRSVSWYQQTPGQGLQFLFEYFSETQRNKGNFPGRFSGRQFSNSRSEMNVSTLELGDSALYLCASSFSGEGYTFGSGTRLTVV.

The rearrangement links TRBV18 to TRBJ1-4; D possibly corresponds to TRBD1 (5 bases). The CDR3 contains 13 residues. V gave up 2 bases and J gave up 7 bases, with 8 bases separating them. CDR1 is KGHSH and CDR2 is LQKENI in the germline V gene. The CDR3 region is CASSPGAREKLFF. CDR3 nucleotide sequence: TGTGCCAGCTCACCAGGGGCGCGTGAAAAACTGTTTTTT.

The genes are TRBV4-3 and TRBJ1-1; 8 positions agree with TRBD1. Germline trimming cut 0 bases from V and 4 bases from J; bases unmatched to any gene: 13. The CDR3 extends over 18 amino acids. Germline CDR1 is LGHNA and CDR2 is YSLEER. The chain's CDR3 is CASSQDPNGAGGGTEAFF. DNA for the CDR3: TGCGCCAGCAGCCAAGATCCAAATGGTGCAGGGGGCGGCACTGAAGCTTTCTTT.

The chain is built from TRBV2 and TRBJ1-5; D unclear. The CDR3 consists of 14 residues. Trimming stripped 5 bases from V and 5 bases from J, with 13 bases between. Germline lookup yields CDR1 SNHLY and CDR2 FYNNEI. The CDR3 DNA is TGTGCCAGCAGTACGACTGGCCGCGATCAGCCCCAGCATTTT. Protein sequence: CASSTTGRDQPQHF.

V gene TRBV4-1 combines with J gene TRBJ2-1; 13 nucleotides match TRBD2. The CDR3 covers 16 residues. The junction had 10 bases not matched to a gene; V was cut back by 4 bases and J by 10 bases. The germline CDR1 and CDR2 sequences are MGHRA and YSYEKL. For the CDR3, the DNA is TGCGCCAGCAGCCCGCCAATTGGGACTAGCGGGGCCGAGCAGTTCTTC. This encodes CASSPPIGTSGAEQFF.

V is TRBV5-1 and J is TRBJ2-7; a weak D match, TRBD2 (5 bases). The CDR3 extends over 13 amino acids. The V end was cut by 0 bases, the J end by 5 bases, with 9 bases between. Germline V lookup: CDR1 SGHRS, CDR2 YFSETQ. The CDR3 region has the DNA TGCGCCAGCAGCTTGGGGCTAGCCCACGAGCAGTACTTC. Encoded protein: CASSLGLAHEQYF. Drawing the rest from reference TRBV5-1 and TRBJ2-7, the complete variable domain is KAGVTQTPRYLIKTRGQQVTLSCSPISGHRSVSWYQQTPGQGLQFLFEYFSETQRNKGNFPGRFSGRQFSNSRSEMNVSTLELGDSALYLCASSLGLAHEQYFGPGTRLTVT.

The J gene is TRBJ1-3, the V gene TRBV7-8, with 7 bases that match TRBD1. CDR3 size: 16 residues. Germline CDR1 and CDR2: SGHVS and FQNEAQ. V lost 5 bases and J lost 1; bases outside the gene matches: 8. Here the CDR3 reads CASSKDRATSGNTIYF. CDR3 in DNA: TGTGCCAGCAGCAAAGACAGGGCCACTTCTGGAAACACCATATATTTT.

This clone occurred many times. The chain recombines TRBV5-6 with TRBJ1-2; no clear D gene. CDR3 length: 12 residues. With 6 bases removed from V and 4 bases from J, the gap between germline ends came to 10 bases. Germline V CDR1 and CDR2: SGHDT, YYEEEE. The CDR3 DNA reads TGTGCCAGCACTGCCGGCGGCTATGGCTACACCTTC. This sequence encodes CASTAGGYGYTF.

The chain employs TRBV25-1 and TRBJ2-1; TRBD2 aligns across 11 bases. V dropped 5 bases and J dropped 4; count of bases not matched to a gene: 1. The CDR3 runs to 14 residues. Germline CDR1 reads MGHDK; CDR2 reads SYGVNS. Written as DNA, the CDR3 is TGTGCCAGCAGTACTAGCGGGGGTTACAATGAGCAGTTCTTC. Translation gives CASSTSGGYNEQFF.

The rearrangement links TRBV19 to TRBJ1-1, with TRBD1 as a possible D gene (5 bases). This CDR3 is built from 14 residues. Germline CDR1 reads LNHDA; CDR2 reads SQIVND (reference sequence). The V and J ends lost 4 bases and 1 base respectively, with 10 bases between them. CDR3 nucleotides: TGTGCCAGTAGTAAGGACATCTCGAACACTGAAGCTTTCTTT. It translates to CASSKDISNTEAFF. Together with reference TRBV19 and TRBJ1-1, the CDR3 gives the full variable domain: DGGITQSPKYLFRKEGQNVTLSCEQNLNHDAMYWYRQDPGQGLRLIYYSQIVNDFQKGDIAEGYSVSREKKESFPLTVTSAQKNPTAFYLCASSKDISNTEAFFGQGTRLTVV.

V and J are TRBV18 and TRBJ1-2, with a possible D match to TRBD1 (5 bases). V was shortened by 3 bases and J by 2 bases, with 16 bases between the two germline ends. CDR1 is KGHSH and CDR2 is LQKENI in the germline V gene. CDR3 length equals 16 residues. Here the CDR3 reads CASSPTGRQINYGYTF. The CDR3 region has the DNA TGTGCCAGCTCACCGACGGGCCGACAGATAAACTATGGCTACACCTTC.

This clone was recorded a few times. The chain links TRBV12-5 to TRBJ1-2; 7 nucleotides match TRBD1. Germline V gives CDR1 LGHNT, CDR2 FRNRAP. This CDR3 region has 13 residues. Trimming took 5 bases from V and 3 from J; bases not matched to a gene: 3. CDR3 in DNA: TGTGCTAGTGGTAAAGGGACAGACTATGGCTACACCTTC. Translating it yields CASGKGTDYGYTF.

The V call is TRBV18, the J call TRBJ2-7; 10 bases agree with TRBD1. The CDR3 loop spans 13 amino acids. V was pared by 5 bases and J by 6 bases, with 4 bases of the junction left unmatched. From germline, CDR1 is KGHSH and CDR2 LQKENI. The DNA of the CDR3 is TGTGCCAGCTCATCTGGACAGGGGGTCGAGCAGTACTTC. Its translation: CASSSGQGVEQYF.

The chain couples TRBV5-1 to TRBJ2-1; 12 bases are shared with TRBD2. From germline, CDR1 is SGHRS and CDR2 YFSETQ. The trim removed 4 bases at V and 5 bases at J, leaving 4 bases unmatched. This CDR3 has 15 amino acids. CDR3 bases: TGCGCCAGCAGCCCCGGACTAGCGGGGAACAATGAGCAGTTCTTC. Translation: CASSPGLAGNNEQFF.

The chain has TRBV5-1 and TRBJ1-6; TRBD1 matches at 9 bases. The CDR3 runs 15 residues. Germline V gene data show CDR1 as SGHRS and CDR2 as YFSETQ. With V trimmed by 4 bases and J by 10 bases, 9 bases remained unmatched. The CDR3 DNA is TGCGCCAGCAGCGGGGGGACAGGGCAAGGATCACCCCTCCACTTT. It codes for CASSGGTGQGSPLHF.

The chain uses TRBV10-3 and TRBJ1-2; a weak D match, TRBD1 (6 bases). The V gene's germline CDR1 is ENHRY and CDR2 SYGVKD. V was cut by 0 bases and J by 2 bases, with 10 bases left in between. The CDR3 length is 15 residues. Written as DNA, the CDR3 is TGTGCCATCAGTGAGTCGAGAGGGGGAAACTATGGCTACACCTTC. It yields the protein CAISESRGGNYGYTF.

The rearrangement uses TRBV9 and TRBJ2-1; the match to TRBD2 covers 13 bases. From germline, CDR1 is SGDLS and CDR2 YYNGEE. Trimming cost V 3 bases and J 1 base; bases outside gene matches: 4. The CDR3 sequence is 17 residues long. The CDR3 DNA follows: TGTGCCAGCAGCGGGACTAGCGGGGGCCTATCCTACAATGAGCAGTTCTTC. Its translation: CASSGTSGGLSYNEQFF.

V gene TRBV19 combines with J gene TRBJ1-2, with D maybe TRBD1 (5 bases). Germline V lookup: CDR1 LNHDA, CDR2 SQIVND (reference sequence). This CDR3 is 16 amino acids long. Trimming stripped 4 bases from V and 4 bases from J, with 19 bases between. In DNA, the CDR3 is TGTGCCAGTAGTACCCAAGGCGGGGGAGGTTTCTATGGCTACACCTTC. It translates to CASSTQGGGGFYGYTF.

On this clone itself: The junction and the germline gene differ at one end; a read error may be behind it. Within the sample, other DNA sequences also encode this same CDR3. V and J are TRBV10-3 and TRBJ1-6; tentative D call: TRBD1 (6 bases). The length of the CDR3 is 15 residues. Germline V CDR1 and CDR2: ENHRY, SYGVKD. The CDR3 region is CAISESAGDNSPLHF. CDR3 nucleotides: TGTGCCATCAGTGAGTCGGCAGGGGATAATTCCCCCCTCCACTTT.

The chain employs TRBV11-2 and TRBJ1-3; D uncertain. Germline values: CDR1 SGHAT, CDR2 FQNNGV. The CDR3 sequence is 14 residues long. V was shortened by 4 bases and J by 0 bases, with 7 bases between the two germline ends. For the CDR3, the DNA is TGTGCCAGCAGCTCCCTCAGCTCTGGAAACACCATATATTTT. Translating it yields CASSSLSSGNTIYF.

This rearrangement joins TRBV6-1 to TRBJ1-1; 8 nucleotides match TRBD1. The CDR3 consists of 15 residues. The J segment lost 7 bases and the V segment lost 6 bases, leaving 13 bases of the junction unmatched. CDR1 is MNHNS and CDR2 is SASEGT in the germline V gene. CDR3 bases: TGTGCCAGCAGAGCTGGGACAGGTATAAACCTTGAAGCTTTCTTT. Its translation is CASRAGTGINLEAFF.